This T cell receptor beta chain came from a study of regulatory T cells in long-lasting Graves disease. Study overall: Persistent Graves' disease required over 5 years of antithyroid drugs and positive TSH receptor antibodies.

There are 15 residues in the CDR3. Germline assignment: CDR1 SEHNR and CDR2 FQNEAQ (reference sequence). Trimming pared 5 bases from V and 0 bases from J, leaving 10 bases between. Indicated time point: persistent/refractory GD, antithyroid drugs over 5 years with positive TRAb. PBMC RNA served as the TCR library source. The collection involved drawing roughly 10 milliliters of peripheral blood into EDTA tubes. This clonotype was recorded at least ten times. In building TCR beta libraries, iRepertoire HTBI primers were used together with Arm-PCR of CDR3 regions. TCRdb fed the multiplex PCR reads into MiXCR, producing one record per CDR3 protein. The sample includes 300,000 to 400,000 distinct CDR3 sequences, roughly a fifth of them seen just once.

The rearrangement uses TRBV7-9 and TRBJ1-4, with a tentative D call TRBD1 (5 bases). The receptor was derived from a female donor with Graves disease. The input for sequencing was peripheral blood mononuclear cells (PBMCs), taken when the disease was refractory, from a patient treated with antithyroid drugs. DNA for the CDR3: TGTGCCAGCAGCACCCGGACAACAACTAATGAAAAACTGTTTTTT. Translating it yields CASSTRTTTNEKLFF.